This entry is about one T cell receptor (beta chain). Its antigen remains unknown. The data belong to a study of OX40 agonist ivuxolimab in advanced cancers. Study-level background: The patients got ivuxolimab, which is an agonistic anti-OX40 (CD134) antibody. Study findings and constraints: CD4+ and CD8+ T cells in blood underwent clonal expansion by week 6 at 0.1 to 3.0 mg/kg. Averaging showed that CD8+ T cells had more expanded clones than CD4+ did. It was not determined which antigens were specifically recognized by the peripheral T cells that had undergone clonal expansion.

This table comes from immunoSEQ multiplex PCR, and its TCRdb copy is limited to in-frame clones, with some not included. The sample includes more than 80,000 clones, 85% to 90% seen only once; the top ten take 1.5% to 2%. The CDR3 has 14 amino acids. Trimming shortened V by 6 bases and J by 6 bases, and 15 bases separated the two germline ends. Germline CDR1 and CDR2: MNHNS and SASEGT. This chain joins TRBV6-1 and TRBJ2-1, with a possible D match to TRBD1 (6 bases). The input for sequencing was CD4+ or CD8+ T cells sorted from blood, taken in a trial of the OX40 agonist ivuxolimab. The sequence was obtained from an adult with an advanced solid tumor such as melanoma, head and neck, liver or kidney cancer. CDR3 DNA sequence: TGTGCCAGCAGGGTCCCAGGGGTCCGCAATGAGCAGTTCTTC. This sequence encodes CASRVPGVRNEQFF.